This T cell receptor beta chain was recovered during a study of T-cell reconstitution after alpha-beta-depleted transplantation in children. The authors prepared the TCRbeta library with unique molecular identifiers. TCRdb recomputed calls from the PCR reads with MiXCR, one row per CDR3 protein. The profile covers some 220,000 distinct CDR3 sequences, with 8% to 9.5% appearing a single time and 5% to 7% taken by the ten largest. Germline CDR1 SGHRS, CDR2 YFSETQ. The V and J ends lost 0 bases and 0 bases respectively, with 13 bases between them. This CDR3 comprises 17 residues. The chain joins TRBV5-1 to TRBJ2-1; D unresolved. Sequencing was performed on PBMCs from the stem cell graft donor, taken from the stem cell graft. The sequence came from a human donor who donated a stem cell graft to a child with acute lymphoblastic leukemia. The DNA of the CDR3 is TGCGCCAGCAGCTTGGTAATCCTTCGAGGCTCCTACAATGAGCAGTTCTTC. Protein sequence: CASSLVILRGSYNEQFF.